The clone carrying this T cell receptor beta chain came up once. This sample was taken from a study of blood T cell repertoires in COVID-19. Across the study: From T cells, B-cell-depleted T cells, or PBMCs came the material, which was cDNA or gDNA.

Assay: immunoSEQ multiplex PCR; the TCRdb copy retains only in-frame clones and omits some. The sample shows fewer than 250,000 clones, around nine tenths of them seen only once. This CDR3 is 15 amino acids long. V was shortened by 0 bases and J by 2 bases, with 11 bases between the two germline ends. Germline V gene lookup returns CDR1 SGHDT and CDR2 YYEEEE. The rearrangement joins TRBV5-6 to TRBJ1-2; D gene unclear. The clonotype comes from a woman aged 25-40 years who had been exposed to COVID-19. The specimen was PBMCs or T cells enriched from blood (not recorded which). Here the CDR3 reads CASSLGPTENYGYTF. The CDR3 DNA sequence: TGTGCCAGCAGCTTGGGGCCTACAGAAAACTATGGCTACACCTTC.